This entry describes one TCR beta chain. Antigen unknown. One end of the junction fails to match germline, which may point to a read error. The data were obtained in a study of cytomegalovirus exposure and HLA in healthy donors. The wider study: A previous analysis identified 100 million or so unique TCR beta sequences derived from around 200 million T cells.

Regarding the study as a whole: In a later analysis, common viral pathogens appeared linked to several of the most significant clusters. Previously analyzed data showed that most TCR beta V segments were productive at a frequency of about 87% or about 30%. Apart from CMV serostatus, no immune exposure information was available.

Amplification used 60 Vbeta primers and 13 Jbeta primers. Clones were read by immunoSEQ multiplex PCR, and TCRdb kept only the in-frame ones, dropping some. Seen here are more than 90,000 clones, 70% to 80% observed once, and the top ten hold approximately 8%. The TCR comes from a female donor in good health and CMV-seronegative. The specimen sequenced was PBMCs.

The chain's CDR3 is CSSSPRGSPDYGYTF. The CDR3 region has the DNA TGTTCCAGCAGCCCCCGGGGAAGTCCTGACTATGGCTACACCTTC. V gene TRBV7-9 combines with J gene TRBJ1-2; D uncertain. The CDR3 contains 15 residues. CDR1 is SEHNR and CDR2 is FQNEAQ in the germline V gene (reference sequence).